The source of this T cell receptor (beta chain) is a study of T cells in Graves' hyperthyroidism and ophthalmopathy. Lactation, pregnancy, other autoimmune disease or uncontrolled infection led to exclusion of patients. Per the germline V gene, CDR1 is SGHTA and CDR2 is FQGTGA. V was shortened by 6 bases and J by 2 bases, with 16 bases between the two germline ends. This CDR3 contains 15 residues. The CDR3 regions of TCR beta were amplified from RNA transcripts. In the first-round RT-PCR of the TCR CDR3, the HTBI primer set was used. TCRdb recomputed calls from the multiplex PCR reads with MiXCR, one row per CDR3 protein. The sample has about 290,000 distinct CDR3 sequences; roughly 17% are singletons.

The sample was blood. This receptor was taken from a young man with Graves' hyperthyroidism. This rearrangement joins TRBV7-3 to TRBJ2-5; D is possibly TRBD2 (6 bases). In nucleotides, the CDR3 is TGTGCCAGCAGTGAAGCACCCCGGGGGCAAGAGACCCAGTACTTC. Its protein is CASSEAPRGQETQYF. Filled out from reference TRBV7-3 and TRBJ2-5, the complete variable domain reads GAGVSQTPSNKVTEKGKYVELRCDPISGHTALYWYRQSLGQGPEFLIYFQGTGAADDSGLPNDRFFAVRPEGSVSTLKIQRTERGDSAVYLCASSEAPRGQETQYFGPGTRLLVL.